The 22 T cell receptor beta chains below all came from one sample that was sequenced in a study of CD8+ T cells in alopecia areata. It was cDNA, reverse transcribed from extracted RNA, that served as the sequencing template. Profiling relied on immunoSEQ multiplex PCR, and the TCRdb table lists in-frame clones only, not all of them. The sample yields over 250,000 clones, without any singletons. Markers used for sorting pooled cutaneous lymph node cells were CD4, CD8alpha, NKG2D, NKG2ACE and others. The sequenced sample consisted of CD4+ T cells sorted from a lymph node. The receptors originated from a C3H/HeJ mouse with alopecia areata. The strain's MHC haplotype is H2-k.

This clone was counted a few times. Gene names are mouse gene names. Incomplete CDR3 DNA: TGTGCCTGGAGACTGGGGGGACCTAGTGCAGAA. It is translated as CAWRLGGPSAE. The CDR3 reads in full as CAWRLGGPSAETLYF. This chain links TRBV31 with TRBJ2-3; 9 bases fit TRBD2. The read terminates 4 residues ahead of where the CDR3 ends, so the germline J gene completes it. The CDR3 spans 15 residues. CDR1 is GKSSPN and CDR2 is SITVG in the germline V gene. The junction had 4 bases not matched to a gene; V was cut back by 3 bases and J by 0 bases.

This clone has more than one count but fewer than ten. Gene labels here are mouse ones. The read is 4 residues too short to cover the CDR3 end, so that end is filled in from the germline J gene. The chain is built from TRBV29 and TRBJ2-7; perhaps TRBD1 as D (5 bases). Germline-derived CDR1 and CDR2 are MSHET and SYDVDS. CDR3 size: 10 residues. The CDR3 here is CARDNYEQYF. Partial CDR3 DNA: TGTGCTAGGGACAATTAT.

This clone was counted at least ten times. Here the gene names and germline are mouse. CDR3 DNA (partial): TGTGCTAGCAGTACTACAGCATATAATTCGCCC. This codes for CASSTTAYNSP. The CDR3 in its entirety is CASSTTAYNSPLYF. The chain combines TRBV17 with TRBJ1-6; D unresolved. The missing CDR3 end, 3 residues past where the read stops, is filled in from the germline J gene. TRBJ1-6 is recorded as an ORF, its role being uncertain. From germline, CDR1 is MNHDT and CDR2 YYDKIL. This CDR3 comprises 14 residues. V lost 4 bases to trimming and J lost 4 bases, with 8 bases between them.

On this clone itself: Mouse gene names and germline throughout. CDR3 bases read: TGCACCTGCAGTGCAGATACTGTCAATTCGCCC. Residues: CTCSADTVNSP. The entire CDR3 protein reads CTCSADTVNSPLYF. V is TRBV1 and J is TRBJ1-6; D is unclear. The CDR3 goes on 3 residues after the read ends, and that part is filled in from the germline J gene. TRBJ1-6 is flagged as an ORF with uncertain function. Germline V CDR1 and CDR2: NSQYPW, LRSPGD (reference sequence). This CDR3 is 14 amino acids long. V was shortened by 0 bases and J by 7 bases, with 7 bases between the two germline ends.

This clone has a count of ten or more. These gene names are mouse names. The read halts 4 residues ahead of the CDR3 end, with the missing end drawn from the germline J gene. Additional DNA sequences in this sample encode the identical CDR3. The genes are TRBV12-1 and TRBJ2-2, with 8 positions matching TRBD1. CDR3 length equals 16 residues. CDR1 and CDR2 (germline): SGHSN, HYEKVE. With 4 bases clipped from V and 2 bases from J, the junction kept 8 bases outside the gene matches. The part of the CDR3 DNA that was read is TGTGCCAGCTCCCTTCCGGGACAGGAGAACACCGGG. Protein: CASSLPGQENTG. The full-length CDR3 reads as CASSLPGQENTGQLYF.

Comments on this clone: Genes and germline are mouse. The read terminates 4 residues ahead of where the CDR3 ends, so the germline J gene completes it. V usage is TRBV5 and J usage is TRBJ2-5, with D uncertain. This CDR3 has 14 amino acids. Trimming removed 2 bases at V and 3 bases at J, with 9 bases between. Germline V gene data show CDR1 as LGHNA and CDR2 as YNLKQL (reference sequence). The CDR3 loop reads CASSQLQDQDTQYF. The covered CDR3 bases are TGTGCCAGCAGCCAACTCCAGGATCAAGAC.

This clone came up a few times. Genes and germline are mouse. The read terminates 4 residues ahead of where the CDR3 ends, so the germline J gene completes it. Different DNA sequences within this sample yield the same CDR3. The chain joins TRBV17 to TRBJ2-4, with TRBD2 as a possible D gene (6 bases). This CDR3 region has 14 residues. V was pared by 1 base and J by 1 base, with 6 bases between. The V gene's germline CDR1 is MNHDT and CDR2 YYDKIL. The sequenced CDR3 bases are TGTGCTAGCAGTAGAGGGGGGGGTCAAAAC. As protein: CASSRGGGQN. The complete CDR3 reads CASSRGGGQNTLYF.

This clone has a handful of counts. Germline and genes here are mouse. The read terminates 4 residues before the CDR3 end, so the remaining end is supplied by the germline J gene. The rearrangement joins TRBV19 to TRBJ1-1; 7 bases map to TRBD1. This CDR3 is 12 amino acids long. Trimming at V came to 7 bases and at J to 0 bases, leaving 0 bases not matched to a gene. The germline CDR1 and CDR2 sequences are FNHDT and SITEND (reference sequence). Incomplete CDR3 DNA: TGTGCCAGCCAGGGGGCAAACACA. Protein: CASQGANT. The complete CDR3 reads CASQGANTEVFF.

This clone was seen more than once but under ten times. Gene names and germline refer to mouse. The read stops 4 residues short of the end of the CDR3; the missing end is completed from the germline J gene. The sample holds other DNA sequences that translate to the same CDR3. This chain connects TRBV13-1 to TRBJ1-1; a possible D gene is TRBD1 (5 bases). CDR1 and CDR2 from the germline V gene are NSHNY and SYGAGN. V was shortened by 1 base and J by 3 bases, with 10 bases between the two germline ends. There are 14 residues in the CDR3. The sequenced CDR3 bases are TGTGCCAGCAGTGATCCCAGGGTGGACACA. Its translation: CASSDPRVDT. The CDR3 in its entirety is CASSDPRVDTEVFF.

Regarding this clone: The germline and genes are mouse ones. The read falls 4 residues short of the CDR3 end, and the missing part is taken from the germline J gene. The same CDR3 is also encoded by other DNA sequences in this sample. The V and J genes are TRBV1 and TRBJ2-5; 12 nucleotides line up with TRBD2. This CDR3 has 14 amino acids. Germline assignment: CDR1 NSQYPW and CDR2 LRSPGD (reference sequence). The DNA read from the CDR3 is TGCACCTGCAGAAGACTGGGGGGGCAGGAC. It codes for CTCRRLGGQD. The full CDR3 protein is CTCRRLGGQDTQYF.

This clone showed up many times. Germline and genes: mouse. The DNA ends 4 residues before the CDR3 does, and the rest of the CDR3 is filled in from the germline J gene. Other DNA sequences in the same sample also yield this CDR3. J is TRBJ2-1 and V is TRBV1; 11 bases fit TRBD1. Germline V CDR1 and CDR2: NSQYPW, LRSPGD (reference sequence). The CDR3 contains 15 residues. The CDR3 protein is CTCSAEDRGRAEQFF. CDR3 DNA (partial): TGCACCTGCAGTGCAGAGGACAGGGGGCGAGCT.

Points on this clone: All gene names here are mouse names. The read finishes 4 residues shy of the CDR3 end, and the germline J gene is used to complete it. The chain is built from TRBV19 and TRBJ2-1, with TRBD1 identical over 10 bases. V trimming: 4 bases; J trimming: 6 bases; junction bases outside the gene matches: 4. The CDR3 runs 14 residues. The germline gives CDR1 FNHDT, CDR2 SITEND (reference sequence). Partial CDR3 DNA: TGTGCCAGCAGTTACGGGACAGGGGTTGCT. Its protein product is CASSYGTGVA. The CDR3, in full, reads CASSYGTGVAEQFF.

Worth noting for this clone: Gene names are mouse gene names. The read falls 4 residues short of the CDR3 end, and the missing part is taken from the germline J gene. J is TRBJ1-1 and V is TRBV4; D gene ambiguous. The CDR3 extends over 14 amino acids. Between the trimmed V and J ends, which lost 5 bases and 0 bases, there was a span of 10 bases. The germline V gene has CDR1 LGHDT and CDR2 YNNKQL (reference sequence). CDR3 DNA (partial): TGTGCCAGCAGCCAGACATATGCAAACACA. This encodes CASSQTYANT. The full CDR3 sequence reads CASSQTYANTEVFF.

With respect to this clone: Mouse names are used for the genes. The read terminates 4 residues ahead of where the CDR3 ends, so the germline J gene completes it. Other nucleotide sequences from this sample produce the same CDR3. V gene TRBV13-1 combines with J gene TRBJ2-4; D is possibly TRBD1 (5 bases). The CDR3 is 15 amino acids. The V and J ends lost 0 bases and 1 base respectively, with 9 bases between them. Germline V gives CDR1 NSHNY, CDR2 SYGAGN. The part of the CDR3 DNA that was read is TGTGCCAGCAGTGATGCGAGGGGTGGTCAAAAC. Encoded protein: CASSDARGGQN. The complete CDR3 sequence is CASSDARGGQNTLYF.

Only a few counts were recorded for this clone. The genes and germline here are from mouse. The read gets to within 4 residues of the CDR3 end, and the germline J gene fills in the rest. V and J are TRBV17 and TRBJ1-2, with 7 bases fitting TRBD1. J was trimmed by 4 bases and V by 6 bases; bases with no gene match: 2. This CDR3 contains 12 residues. The germline CDR1 and CDR2 sequences are MNHDT and YYDKIL. CDR3 DNA, as far as it was read: TGTGCTAGCAGAAACAGGGGCTCC. This translates into CASRNRGS. The whole CDR3 protein reads CASRNRGSDYTF.

In its sample, this clone was seen a few times. All gene names here are mouse names. The sequenced part of the CDR3 DNA is TGCACCTGCAGTGCAGAAACGGGGGGGCGCGGGGCAGAA. Amino acids: CTCSAETGGRGAE. The CDR3, in full, reads CTCSAETGGRGAETLYF. The chain is built from TRBV1 and TRBJ2-3; 8 nucleotides align to TRBD2. The CDR3 end falls 4 residues outside the read, so it is completed with the germline J gene. J was trimmed by 3 bases and V by 0 bases; bases with no gene match: 8. This CDR3 has 17 residues. Germline CDR1 reads NSQYPW; CDR2 reads LRSPGD (reference sequence).

On this clone itself: The genes and germline here are from mouse. Read sequence stops 4 residues before the CDR3 end, and the germline J gene provides the missing end. Other DNA sequences of this sample code for an identical CDR3. This chain connects TRBV31 to TRBJ2-5; D is perhaps TRBD2 (6 bases). CDR1 and CDR2 (germline): GKSSPN, SITVG. The CDR3 spans 14 residues. The ends were cut back, 0 bases at V and 2 bases at J, with 9 bases in the middle. CDR3 in amino acids: CAWSLLGVQDTQYF. CDR3 DNA, as far as it was read: TGTGCCTGGAGTCTATTGGGGGTCCAAGAC.

This clone was recorded a few times. Gene names are the mouse ones. The sequenced fragment ends 4 residues before the CDR3 boundary, so the rest is inferred from the germline J gene. Other DNA sequences in the sample encode the same CDR3. The chain couples TRBV13-3 to TRBJ2-1; D unresolved. The germline V gene encodes CDR1 NNHDY and CDR2 SYVADS. CDR3 length: 13 residues. V was shortened by 0 bases and J by 4 bases, with 5 bases between the two germline ends. Incomplete CDR3 DNA: TGTGCCAGCAGTGATGCGCAGTATGCT. It codes for CASSDAQYA. The full CDR3 sequence reads CASSDAQYAEQFF.

As concerns this clone: Gene names are mouse gene names. The observed sequence ends 4 residues before the CDR3 terminus, with the missing tail filled in from the germline J gene. The chain is built from TRBV17 and TRBJ2-1; possibly TRBD1 for D (5 bases). V was clipped by 3 bases and J by 3 bases, with 6 bases between them. The length of the CDR3 is 13 residues. Germline V CDR1 and CDR2: MNHDT, YYDKIL. The part of the CDR3 DNA that was read is TGTGCTAGCAGTAGTAGGGGCTATGCT. Amino acid sequence: CASSSRGYA. The entire CDR3 is CASSSRGYAEQFF.

To note about this clone: The gene symbols are mouse symbols. Sequencing ends 4 residues short of the CDR3 end; the germline J gene provides the rest. The rearrangement joins TRBV13-3 to TRBJ2-2; 7 bases align to TRBD1. The V and J ends lost 0 bases and 1 base, in that order; junction bases with no gene match: 3. CDR1 and CDR2 from the germline V gene are NNHDY and SYVADS. This CDR3 is built from 16 residues. This chain's CDR3 is CASSDEGTVNTGQLYF. Partial CDR3 DNA: TGTGCCAGCAGTGATGAGGGGACAGTAAACACCGGG.

Of note for this clone: Gene names are mouse gene names. The CDR3 end falls 4 residues outside the read, so it is completed with the germline J gene. This chain connects TRBV19 to TRBJ2-3, with unresolved D. There are 14 residues in the CDR3. V was cut by 3 bases and J by 0 bases, with 8 bases left in between. CDR1 and CDR2 from the germline V gene are FNHDT and SITEND (reference sequence). CDR3 protein: CASSKQNSAETLYF. The part of the CDR3 DNA that was read is TGTGCCAGCAGTAAGCAGAATAGTGCAGAA. Full variable domain (outside the CDR3, taken from reference TRBV19 and TRBJ2-3): GGIITQTPKFLIGQEGQKLTLKCQQNFNHDTMYWYRQDSGKGLRLIYYSITENDLQKGDLSEGYDASREKKSSFSLTVTSAQKNEMAVFLCASSKQNSAETLYFGSGTRLTVL.

For this clone: Here the gene names and germline are mouse. The read gets to within 4 residues of the CDR3 end, and the germline J gene fills in the rest. The chain couples TRBV13-1 to TRBJ1-2; 8 bases agree with TRBD1. J lost 2 bases, V lost 4 bases, and 7 bases had no gene match. CDR1 and CDR2 (germline): NSHNY, SYGAGN. The CDR3 is 15 amino acids. The CDR3 region is CASSSQTGGNSDYTF. Incomplete CDR3 DNA: TGTGCCAGCAGTTCCCAAACAGGGGGGAACTCC.